The 18 T cell receptor beta chains below were found in one sample sequenced in a study of blood T cell repertoires in COVID-19. Here immunoSEQ multiplex PCR was the method, and the copy in TCRdb shows in-frame clones only, minus some. The repertoire holds 140,000 to 150,000 clones, with about 87% as singletons. The sequencing sample was made of peripheral blood. The source is a human donor with COVID-19, enrolled during active disease. The donor label of this sample is uncertain.

This clone has a single count. The rearrangement links TRBV12-3 or TRBV12-4 to TRBJ1-2, with D possibly being TRBD1 (5 bases). This CDR3 region has 13 residues. Trimming left V 6 bases short and J 5 bases short, with 13 bases between. This CDR3 is CASSPLGQYGYTF. The CDR3 nucleotides read TGTGCCAGCAGCCCCTTGGGGCAGTATGGCTACACCTTC.

In this sample, this clone turned up once. The rearrangement uses TRBV7-3 and TRBJ2-7; 12 nucleotides agree with TRBD2. V lost 5 bases and J lost 7; bases outside the gene matches: 9. The CDR3 loop spans 15 amino acids. CDR1 SGHTA and CDR2 FQGTGA come from the germline V gene. The CDR3, as DNA: TGTGCCAGCAGCCCCCTAGCGGGAGGGCCGGAAGAGCAGTACTTC. It codes for CASSPLAGGPEEQYF.

This clone has just one count. The chain has TRBV28 and TRBJ1-4, with D tentatively TRBD1 (5 bases). The germline V gene has CDR1 MDHEN and CDR2 SYDVKM. Deletions cut 5 bases from V and 7 bases from J, with 17 bases between. The CDR3 is made up of 15 amino acids. The CDR3 nucleotides read TGTGCCAGCAGTCCCCCCAGGGAAATAGGTGAAAAACTGTTTTTT. Protein sequence: CASSPPREIGEKLFF. Full variable domain (rest looked up from reference TRBV28 and TRBJ1-4): DVKVTQSSRYLVKRTGEKVFLECVQDMDHENMFWYRQDPGLGLRLIYFSYDVKMKEKGDIPEGYSVSREKKERFSLILESASTNQTSMYLCASSPPREIGEKLFFGSGTQLSVL.

The chain is built from TRBV14 and TRBJ1-5, with 8 bases matching TRBD1. The CDR3 has 15 residues. Germline V gives CDR1 SGHDN, CDR2 FVKESK. V shed 4 bases and J 5 bases; nucleotides not matched to a gene: 7. CDR3 bases: TGTGCCAGCAGCCCATATCAGGGGGCTCATCAGCCCCAGCATTTT. This gives the protein CASSPYQGAHQPQHF.

The J gene is TRBJ2-3, the V gene TRBV5-1, with a tentative D call TRBD2 (6 bases). V was shortened by 3 bases and J by 6 bases, with 20 bases between the two germline ends. CDR3 length: 16 amino acids. Germline CDR1 and CDR2: SGHRS and YFSETQ. CDR3 amino acids: CASSWVSGTDSDTQYF. The CDR3 bases are TGCGCCAGCAGCTGGGTCTCCGGGACTGACTCGGATACGCAGTATTTT.

The chain joins TRBV12-3 or TRBV12-4 to TRBJ2-5, with no clear D. The germline V and J ends were trimmed by 6 bases and 2 bases, with 10 bases remaining between them. The CDR3 sequence is 13 residues long. CDR3 DNA sequence: TGTGCCAGCAGCGTTCGACAACAAGAGACCCAGTACTTC. It is translated as CASSVRQQETQYF.

The J gene is TRBJ2-3, the V gene TRBV6-5; the match to TRBD2 covers 14 bases. V trimming: 7 bases; J trimming: 4 bases; junction bases outside the gene matches: 1. Germline V lookup: CDR1 MNHEY, CDR2 SVGAGI. This CDR3 region has 14 residues. The CDR3 DNA sequence: TGTGCCAGCACGGGACTAGCGGGGGCAGATACGCAGTATTTT. This codes for CASTGLAGADTQYF.

This chain uses TRBV2 with TRBJ1-3, with D possibly matching TRBD1 (5 bases). The CDR3 covers 17 residues. The germline V gene has CDR1 SNHLY and CDR2 FYNNEI. Trimming removed 3 bases at V and 0 bases at J, with 15 bases between. CDR3 coding DNA: TGTGCCAGCAGTGAGGGGCTGGGGTACTTCTCTGGAAACACCATATATTTT. Translation: CASSEGLGYFSGNTIYF.

The CDR3 spells CASAGTGIDEQFF. The CDR3 DNA is TGCGCCAGCGCCGGGACAGGGATCGATGAGCAGTTCTTC. The chain links TRBV10-1 to TRBJ2-1; 9 positions agree with TRBD1. The CDR3 length is 13 residues. Germline loops: CDR1 WNHNN, CDR2 SYGVQD (reference sequence). V lost 8 bases to trimming and J lost 8 bases; unmatched junction nucleotides: 7.

The chain uses TRBV5-4 and TRBJ1-2; 9 nucleotides match TRBD1. Losses at the gene ends were 4 bases for V and 9 bases for J; bases not matched to a gene: 13. The CDR3 loop spans 15 amino acids. Germline values: CDR1 SGHNT, CDR2 YYREEE (reference sequence). The CDR3 region is CASSASRDRVGSYTF. The CDR3 DNA reads as TGTGCCAGCAGCGCGTCTCGGGACAGGGTTGGAAGCTACACCTTC.

The rearrangement links TRBV6-5 to TRBJ1-6; a possible D gene is TRBD1 (6 bases). V lost 9 bases and J 5 bases, leaving 14 bases between the germline ends. Per germline, CDR1 MNHEY and CDR2 SVGAGI. This CDR3 contains 14 residues. CDR3 in DNA: TGTGCCAGTAAAAACAGGGTGAATAATTCACCCCTCCACTTT. Residues: CASKNRVNNSPLHF.

This chain connects TRBV9 to TRBJ1-3, with D unclear. This CDR3 contains 13 residues. The V gene's germline CDR1 is SGDLS and CDR2 YYNGEE. V was shortened by 0 bases and J by 7 bases, with 8 bases between the two germline ends. CDR3 residues: CASSVGGWNTIYF. CDR3 coding DNA: TGTGCCAGCAGCGTAGGAGGGTGGAACACCATATATTTT. Together with reference TRBV9 and TRBJ1-3, the CDR3 gives the full variable domain: DSGVTQTPKHLITATGQRVTLRCSPRSGDLSVYWYQQSLDQGLQFLIQYYNGEERAKGNILERFSAQQFPDLHSELNLSSLELGDSALYFCASSVGGWNTIYFGEGSWLTVV.

The rearrangement joins TRBV5-6 to TRBJ1-3; 10 bases map to TRBD1. The length of the CDR3 is 15 residues. Germline loops: CDR1 SGHDT, CDR2 YYEEEE. J was trimmed by 5 bases and V by 5 bases; bases with no gene match: 7. The CDR3 region is CASSSRQGARNTIYF. For the CDR3, the DNA is TGTGCCAGCAGTTCCCGACAGGGGGCCAGAAACACCATATATTTT.

This chain links TRBV5-1 with TRBJ1-4, with 7 bases matching TRBD1. CDR3 size: 17 residues. Germline V gene data show CDR1 as SGHRS and CDR2 as YFSETQ. The trim removed 4 bases at V and 4 bases at J, leaving 13 bases unmatched. This CDR3 reads CASSREMGDSGNEKLFF. DNA for the CDR3: TGCGCCAGCAGCCGAGAAATGGGGGACAGCGGTAATGAAAAACTGTTTTTT.

For this clone: At one end, the junction sequence differs from germline, possibly due to a read error. This chain joins TRBV3-1 (or the pseudogene TRBV3-2) and TRBJ2-7; TRBD2 matches 7 bases. CDR3 length equals 13 residues. Germline CDR1 is LGHDT and CDR2 is YNNKEL (reference sequence). CDR3 loop: CASSKGLRRESNF. CDR3 coding DNA: TGTGCCAGCAGCAAGGGATTAAGGCGGGAGTCAAACTTC.

V is TRBV5-4 and J is TRBJ1-1, with TRBD1 identical over 7 bases. Germline CDR1 reads SGHNT; CDR2 reads YYREEE (reference sequence). The CDR3 contains 12 residues. With 3 bases clipped from V and 8 bases from J, the junction kept 4 bases outside the gene matches. The CDR3: CASSSTGEEAFF. In DNA form, the CDR3 reads TGTGCCAGCAGCTCCACAGGGGAGGAAGCTTTCTTT.

The genes are TRBV2 and TRBJ2-2, with TRBD2 matching over 12 bases. The CDR3 has 15 residues. V lost 6 bases to trimming and J lost 7 bases; unmatched junction nucleotides: 6. Germline CDR1 is SNHLY and CDR2 is FYNNEI. DNA for the CDR3: TGTGCCAGCAGAGGACTAGCGGGACAAGGCGGGGAGCTGTTTTTT. Amino acid sequence: CASRGLAGQGGELFF. The variable domain in full, completed from reference TRBV2 and TRBJ2-2, reads EPEVTQTPSHQVTQMGQEVILRCVPISNHLYFYWYRQILGQKVEFLVSFYNNEISEKSEIFDDQFSVERPDGSNFTLKIRSTKLEDSAMYFCASRGLAGQGGELFFGEGSRLTVL.

The chain links TRBV11-3 to TRBJ2-7; tentative D call: TRBD2 (5 bases). Germline V gene data show CDR1 as SGHNT and CDR2 as YENEEA. The CDR3 is made up of 14 amino acids. V lost 1 base and J 0 bases, leaving 7 bases between the germline ends. CDR3: CASSLGRASYEQYF. Written as DNA, the CDR3 is TGTGCCAGCAGCTTAGGGCGGGCCTCCTACGAGCAGTACTTC.